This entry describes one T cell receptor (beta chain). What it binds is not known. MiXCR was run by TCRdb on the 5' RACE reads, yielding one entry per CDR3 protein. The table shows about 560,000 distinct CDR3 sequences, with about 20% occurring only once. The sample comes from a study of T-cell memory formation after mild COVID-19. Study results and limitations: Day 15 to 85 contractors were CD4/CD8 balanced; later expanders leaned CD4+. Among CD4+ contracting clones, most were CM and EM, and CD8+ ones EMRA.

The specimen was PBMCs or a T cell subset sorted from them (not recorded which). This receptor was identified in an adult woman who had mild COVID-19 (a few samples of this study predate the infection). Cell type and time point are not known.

DNA for the CDR3: TGTGCCAGCAGCCGAAGACAGACCTACAATGAGCAGTTCTTC. Protein sequence: CASSRRQTYNEQFF. The chain carries TRBV6-6 and TRBJ2-1; D might be TRBD1 (5 bases). V lost 6 bases to trimming and J lost 2 bases, with 11 bases between them. The germline V gene encodes CDR1 MNHNY and CDR2 SVGAGI (reference sequence). CDR3 length equals 14 residues.